This T cell receptor beta chain was sequenced in a study of cytomegalovirus exposure and HLA in healthy donors (dated by TCRdb to 2017 to 2019). Regarding the study in general: An earlier analysis of roughly 570 of the donors reported 276 Gb of sequence data and approximately 120 million unique TCR beta sequences obtained from about 179 million T cells. Roughly 300 gigabases of sequencing data and 75 million to 85 million unique TCR sequences made up an early release that covered some 640 HLA-typed donors. Of the 398 genotyped donors, 65% to 90% were placed in the genetic ancestry cluster associated with self-reported Caucasian donors. The aim of the study was to test whether cataloging public T cell receptors could identify signatures of past pathogen exposure. The study profiled the T cell repertoires of approximately 700 subjects by immunosequencing and related them to cytomegalovirus serostatus. A separate validation cohort of over 95 different subjects was used in addition to the roughly 720-subject first cohort. The study combined high-throughput TCR immunosequencing, statistical association of individual TCRs with disease status, and machine learning to predict cytomegalovirus infection status. In a later analysis, previously published TCR beta repertoires from 550 to 700 donors were re-analyzed and high-resolution HLA genotyping was added so that TCR occurrence patterns could be studied. The later analysis used no new phenotypic data to find candidate immune exposures, relying instead on TCR beta sequences and their occurrence across donors. An earlier analysis of several hundred of the donors applied high-throughput TCR beta sequencing to assess whether each TCR beta V gene segment acted as functional or pseudogenic. Donor age, sex, ethnicity and CMV serostatus were collected together with the repertoire data. Genome-wide SNP genotypes for about 60% of the 666 donors were used in a later genetic analysis, which treated that subset as a discovery cohort. All discovery cohort repertoires had been generated using a single sequencing platform. HLA typing covered class I and class II loci at four-digit resolution. Typing coverage varied by locus: roughly 629-640 donors for A, B, C, DRB1 and DQB1; some 520 for DQA1; some 610 for DPA1; roughly 450 for DPB1. Roughly 5 DR-DQ haplotypes were handled as single units for association and clustering, since linkage in the cohort was strong. On average, 235,054 unique TCR beta nucleotide sequences were sequenced per donor among about 400 genotyped donors of the cohort, with approximately 18% of those sequences being non-productive.

Regarding this clone: Its recognized antigen is unknown. The sample holds no much larger clone one base away, and base qualities are not on file.

The cohort comprised approximately 700 healthy bone marrow donors. At the time of sampling, all cohort members were nominally healthy, though unrecorded immune exposures were likely present. The donor tested CMV seronegative and was one of the 352 seronegative cohort members. A peripheral blood sample was provided by each donor, and peripheral blood mononuclear cells were used for TCR beta sequencing. The Qiagen DNeasy Blood Extraction Kit was used to extract genomic DNA from the blood cell samples. The paper's findings and limits, for the study overall: A further reported finding was that TCR beta sequences accurately predicted the HLA-A and HLA-B alleles for most subjects in the first cohort. In a later analysis, the rate of TCR association differed among HLA loci, with DRB1 alleles having the most associated TCRs and HLA-C alleles having the fewest. For the cohort, immune exposure information was limited to CMV serostatus. Sequencing depth was assumed to be roughly uniform across donors in the presence/absence analyses, though that assumption may not hold. Some IMGT-functional V segments, including TRBV6-2 and TRBV6-3, could not be distinguished by the 87-base-pair reads and were therefore excluded. The study listed approximately 150 TCR beta chains as associated with cytomegalovirus. Three of the identified cytomegalovirus-associated TCR beta chains were confirmed in vitro to be specific for cytomegalovirus antigens. According to a later analysis, parvovirus B19, influenza, CMV and Epstein-Barr virus appeared linked to several top co-occurrence clusters. In a later analysis, HLA-associated TCR beta chains were found to be more clonally expanded and to have lower generation probabilities than equally common non-associated chains. When HLA alleles, especially DR and DQ, strongly co-occurred, attributing TCR associations to individual alleles was difficult. V-gene and J-gene trimming of TCR beta chains was associated with a missense DCLRE1C variant in a later genetic analysis, and the association was replicated in an independent cohort. In both the original and validation cohorts, the classifier was reported to diagnose cytomegalovirus status with high specificity and sensitivity. Because counts were too low, about 17 rarely observed V segments, including chromosome 9 orphons, were excluded from the earlier analysis of 587 of the donors. A cluster of highly shared sequence variants was judged likely to be a technical artifact of the sequencing pipeline. Because HLA typing was missing for some donors at each locus, association tests included only the typed subset. Correlated functional status among segregating V segments might be attributable to linkage disequilibrium, but an unknown experimental factor could not be ruled out. According to the authors, the approach could potentially be generalized to other disease states and immunological phenotypes. In a later analysis, 15,000 to 20,000 TCR beta sequences were associated with specific HLA alleles at a false discovery rate of 0.05. In an earlier analysis of roughly 500 of the donors, most TCR beta V segments appeared in productive rearrangements about 87% or about 30% of the time, broadly matching IMGT annotations. Across donors, most TCR sequences were observed very rarely, whereas some public TCRs were present in many individuals. According to a later genetic analysis, donors in an Asian-associated ancestry cluster had fewer N-insertions in productive TCRs than the approximately 630-donor mean. A later analysis found that most CMV-associated TCR beta chains appeared HLA-restricted, with HLA associations seemingly driven largely by CMV exposure. This cohort had only TCR beta chains sequenced, and the lack of alpha or paired-chain data limited which features could be detected.

Measured from the cysteine to the phenylalanine, the CDR3 is 13 residues long. Only the CDR3 DNA is retained, 39 bases long and in frame from the first base. Based on the germline V gene, the CDR1 and CDR2 sequences are MNHNS and SASEGT. Germline trimming amounts to 9 bases on V and 5 bases on J, with 8 as the count of junction bases outside the gene matches. Libraries were made using the immunoSEQ multiplex PCR assay. The multiplex PCR relied on a mix of 60 forward primers for TCR Vbeta segments and 13 reverse primers for TCR Jbeta segments. The CDR3 region of rearranged TCR beta genes was amplified from genomic DNA by a multiplex PCR assay. The amplified TCR beta libraries were sequenced on the Illumina HiSeq System as 87-base-pair reads. Turning to the authors' computational methods: In a later analysis, some 80 million unique TCR beta chains were counted across the roughly 670 repertoires, and roughly 11 million of these chains were shared by at least two donors. A nearest-neighbor algorithm error-corrected the raw reads and collapsed the reads into unique sequences, merging closely related sequences to remove PCR and sequencing errors. V, D and J gene segments were assigned by aligning CDR3 sequences to IMGT reference sequences. Each retained sequence needed at least a six-nucleotide match to both a V gene segment and a J gene segment. Rearrangements were classified as productive when the CDR3 lacked stop codons and remained in frame with V and J, and all other rearrangements were classified as non-productive. Following IMGT convention, CDR3 was defined as the stretch from the second conserved V-encoded cysteine up to the conserved J-encoded phenylalanine. The earlier analysis of about 610 of the donors excluded sequences that lacked an unambiguous match to a single V gene segment. In an earlier analysis of several hundred of the donors, V segments were called functional above 56.7% productive rearrangements and were called segregating when the between-donor standard deviation exceeded 5%. A statistical classification framework was built for diagnosing cytomegalovirus status from the catalog of TCR beta chain sequences. V and J gene assignment, in a later analysis, came from comparing TCR nucleotide sequences with IMGT/GENE-DB human TR gene sequences. A later analysis assigned CDR3 sequences and most-parsimonious VDJ recombination scenarios with the TCRdist pipeline. In a later analysis, each TCR beta chain was defined by its CDR3 amino acid sequence together with its V-gene family, and reads without a unique V-gene family were excluded. In a later analysis, approximately 590 highly shared, low-generation-probability nucleotide sequences were removed to address suspected cross-contamination and a sequencing artifact. A later analysis calculated a clonal expansion index for each public chain from normalized within-repertoire ranks of inferred template counts. In a later analysis, generation probabilities were computed with a VDJ recombination model fitted to out-of-frame rearrangements, and the resulting probabilities were checked against IGoR. In a later analysis, hypergeometric tests were used to score TCR-TCR, TCR-HLA and TCR-CMV co-occurrence, with a repertoire-size bias correction applied to TCR pairs. In a later analysis, false discovery rates were estimated by permuting HLA or CMV assignments 20 times. A later analysis grouped co-occurring TCRs with DBSCAN, adding TCRdist sequence similarity when clustering within HLA-allele-positive subsets. Repertoires with fewer than 30,000 or more than 120,000 public chains, plus five repertoires with anomalous nucleotide sharing, were excluded from co-occurrence clustering. TCRdb's version of the immuneACCESS table is confined to in-frame rearrangements and falls short of the full clone set. An unresolved V gene accounts for under half of the shortfall where checked; the remainder is of unknown origin. The V and J calls and clone size were taken over from that table, and D and trimming were inferred from the DNA. The sample contains about 170,000 clones, about 82% of them found a single time. 0.6% to 0.95% of the sample is held by the ten biggest clonotypes.

The specimen was PBMCs. The TCR comes from a female donor in good health and CMV-seronegative. The rearrangement combines TRBV6-1 with TRBJ1-1, with 8 bases matching TRBD1. Here the CDR3 is given as CASVQGGGTEAFF. The bases read TGTGCCAGTGTACAGGGGGGCGGAACTGAAGCTTTCTTT.